This TCR beta chain stems from a study of blood T cell repertoires in COVID-19. The age range of participants was about 18 to 95 years, with residence in about two dozen US areas. Participants were placed into cohorts based on the clinical history they reported. In the study's own analysis: Nucleated cell counts were estimated from reference gene primer amplification. The protocol was immunoSEQ multiplex PCR, while the TCRdb copy is restricted to in-frame clones and leaves out a portion. For V, J and clone size, that table is used; D and trimming come from the DNA. Among some 250,000 clones, roughly nine tenths were seen once, and the ten largest hold 1% to 1.5%. The sequenced sample consisted of PBMCs or T cells enriched from blood (not recorded which). The sequence was collected from a human donor in a cohort exposed to, infected with or recovered from COVID-19 (not recorded which). The donor label of this sample is uncertain.

CDR3 nucleotide sequence: TGTGCCAGCAGCGCGTCCCGGGACAGGGGGGGTGAAGCTTTCTTT. This codes for CASSASRDRGGEAFF. The chain uses TRBV7-9 and TRBJ1-1; 11 nucleotides align to TRBD1. The germline V gene encodes CDR1 SEHNR and CDR2 FQNEAQ (reference sequence). The junction had 9 bases not matched to a gene; V was cut back by 5 bases and J by 7 bases. The CDR3 loop spans 15 amino acids. The variable domain in full, completed from reference TRBV7-9 and TRBJ1-1, reads DTGVSQNPRHKITKRGQNVTFRCDPISEHNRLYWYRQTLGQGPEFLTYFQNEAQLEKSRLLSDRFSAERPKGSFSTLEIQRTEQGDSAMYLCASSASRDRGGEAFFGQGTRLTVV.